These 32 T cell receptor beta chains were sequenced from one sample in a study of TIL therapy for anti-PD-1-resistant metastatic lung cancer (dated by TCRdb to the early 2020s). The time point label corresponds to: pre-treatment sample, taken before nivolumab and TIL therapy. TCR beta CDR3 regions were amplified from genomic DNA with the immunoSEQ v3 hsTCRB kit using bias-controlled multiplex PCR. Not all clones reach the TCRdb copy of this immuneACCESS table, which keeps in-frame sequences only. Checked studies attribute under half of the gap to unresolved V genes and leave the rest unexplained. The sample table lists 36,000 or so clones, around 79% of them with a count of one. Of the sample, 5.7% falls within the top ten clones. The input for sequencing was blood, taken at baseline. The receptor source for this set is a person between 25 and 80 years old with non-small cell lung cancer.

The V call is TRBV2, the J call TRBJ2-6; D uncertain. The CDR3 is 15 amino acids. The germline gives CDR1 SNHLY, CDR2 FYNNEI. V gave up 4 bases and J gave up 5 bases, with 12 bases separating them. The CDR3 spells CASSGSTGRANVLTF. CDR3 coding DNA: TGTGCCAGCAGTGGGAGTACCGGTCGGGCCAACGTCCTGACTTTC.

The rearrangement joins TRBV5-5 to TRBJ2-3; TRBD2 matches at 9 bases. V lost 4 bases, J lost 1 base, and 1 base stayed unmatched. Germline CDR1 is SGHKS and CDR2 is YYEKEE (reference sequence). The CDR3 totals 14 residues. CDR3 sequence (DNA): TGTGCCAGCAGCGAGCGGGGGGGCACAGATACGCAGTATTTT. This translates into CASSERGGTDTQYF.

The CDR3 here is CASSLSAGAYGYTF. For the CDR3, the DNA is TGTGCCAGCAGCTTATCGGCAGGGGCCTATGGCTACACCTTC. J is TRBJ1-2 and V is TRBV7-9; TRBD1 might be the D (6 bases). The CDR3 is 14 amino acids. Deletions cut 2 bases from V and 4 bases from J, with 11 bases between. Germline CDR1 is SEHNR and CDR2 is FQNEAQ (reference sequence).

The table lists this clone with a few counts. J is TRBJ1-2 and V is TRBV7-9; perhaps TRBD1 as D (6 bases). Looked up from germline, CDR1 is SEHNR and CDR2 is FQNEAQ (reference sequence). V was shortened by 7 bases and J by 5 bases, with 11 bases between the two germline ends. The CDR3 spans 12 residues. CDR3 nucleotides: TGTGCCAGCATGGGGGCTGGTTATGGCTACACCTTC. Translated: CASMGAGYGYTF.

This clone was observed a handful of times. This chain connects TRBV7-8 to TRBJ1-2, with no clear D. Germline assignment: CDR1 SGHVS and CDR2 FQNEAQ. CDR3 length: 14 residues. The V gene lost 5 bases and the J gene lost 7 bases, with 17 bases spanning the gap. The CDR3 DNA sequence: TGTGCCAGCAGCCAAGATACAAGACGGGTTGGCTACACCTTC. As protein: CASSQDTRRVGYTF.

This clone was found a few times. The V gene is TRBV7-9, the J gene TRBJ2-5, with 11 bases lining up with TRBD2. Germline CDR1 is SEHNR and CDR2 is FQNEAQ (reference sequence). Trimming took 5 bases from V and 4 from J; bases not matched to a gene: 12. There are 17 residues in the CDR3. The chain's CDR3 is CASSPRASGRIGETQYF. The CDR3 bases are TGTGCCAGCAGCCCTCGGGCTAGCGGGAGGATCGGAGAGACCCAGTACTTC.

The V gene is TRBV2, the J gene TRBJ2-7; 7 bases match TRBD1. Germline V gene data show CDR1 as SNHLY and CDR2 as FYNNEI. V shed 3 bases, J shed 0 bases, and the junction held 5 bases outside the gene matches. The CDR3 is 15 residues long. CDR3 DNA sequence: TGTGCCAGCAGTGACTTCCGGGACAGCTCCTACGAGCAGTACTTC. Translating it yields CASSDFRDSSYEQYF.

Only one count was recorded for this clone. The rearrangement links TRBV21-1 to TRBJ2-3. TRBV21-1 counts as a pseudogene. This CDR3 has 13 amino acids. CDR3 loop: CASSKEVTDTQYF. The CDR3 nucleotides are TGTGCCAGCAGCAAAGAAGTCACAGATACGCAGTATTTT.

This CDR3 is CASSRRMNTGELFF. CDR3 nucleotides: TGTGCCAGCAGTCGACGGATGAACACCGGGGAGCTGTTTTTT. The chain has TRBV28 and TRBJ2-2; D unresolved. Trimming shortened V by 5 bases and J by 1 base, and 8 bases separated the two germline ends. Germline CDR1 reads MDHEN; CDR2 reads SYDVKM. This CDR3 region has 14 residues. The variable domain in full, completed from reference TRBV28 and TRBJ2-2, reads DVKVTQSSRYLVKRTGEKVFLECVQDMDHENMFWYRQDPGLGLRLIYFSYDVKMKEKGDIPEGYSVSREKKERFSLILESASTNQTSMYLCASSRRMNTGELFFGEGSRLTVL.

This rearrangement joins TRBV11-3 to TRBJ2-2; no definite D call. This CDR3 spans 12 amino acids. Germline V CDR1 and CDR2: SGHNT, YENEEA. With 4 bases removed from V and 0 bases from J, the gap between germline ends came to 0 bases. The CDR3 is CASSSNTGELFF. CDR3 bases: TGTGCCAGCAGCTCGAACACCGGGGAGCTGTTTTTT.

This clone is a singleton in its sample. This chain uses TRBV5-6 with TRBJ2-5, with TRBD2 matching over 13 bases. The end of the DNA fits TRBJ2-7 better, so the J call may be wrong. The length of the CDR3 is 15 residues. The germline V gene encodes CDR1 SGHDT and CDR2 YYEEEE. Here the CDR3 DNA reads TGTGCCAGCAGCTTTGGACTAGCGGGGGATTACGAGCAGTACTTC. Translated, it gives CASSFGLAGDYEQYF.

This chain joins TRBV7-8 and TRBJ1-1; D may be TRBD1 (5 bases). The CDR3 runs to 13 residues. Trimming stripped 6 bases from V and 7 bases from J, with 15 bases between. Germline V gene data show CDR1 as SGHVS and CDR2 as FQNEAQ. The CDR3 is CASRRGGDYEAFF. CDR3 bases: TGTGCCAGCAGGCGGGGGGGGGACTATGAAGCTTTCTTT.

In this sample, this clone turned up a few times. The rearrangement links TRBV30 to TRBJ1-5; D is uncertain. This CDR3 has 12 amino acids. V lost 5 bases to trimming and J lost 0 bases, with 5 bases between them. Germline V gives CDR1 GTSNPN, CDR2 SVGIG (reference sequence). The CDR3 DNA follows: TGTGCCTGGGGCCCTAGCAATCAGCCCCAGCATTTT. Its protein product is CAWGPSNQPQHF.

CDR3 sequence: CASSQVAGEDNEQFF. DNA of the CDR3: TGTGCCAGTAGTCAAGTAGCGGGAGAAGACAATGAGCAGTTCTTC. This chain uses TRBV19 with TRBJ2-1, with TRBD2 matching over 9 bases. J lost 5 bases, V lost 5 bases, and 7 bases had no gene match. This CDR3 is built from 15 residues. Germline assignment: CDR1 LNHDA and CDR2 SQIVND (reference sequence).

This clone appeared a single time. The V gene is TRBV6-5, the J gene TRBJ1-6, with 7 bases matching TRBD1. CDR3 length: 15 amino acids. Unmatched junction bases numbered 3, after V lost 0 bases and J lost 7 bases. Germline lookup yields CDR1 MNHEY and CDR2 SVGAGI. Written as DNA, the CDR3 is TGTGCCAGCAGTTACTCGACAGGGTCGAATTCACCCCTCCACTTT. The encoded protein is CASSYSTGSNSPLHF.

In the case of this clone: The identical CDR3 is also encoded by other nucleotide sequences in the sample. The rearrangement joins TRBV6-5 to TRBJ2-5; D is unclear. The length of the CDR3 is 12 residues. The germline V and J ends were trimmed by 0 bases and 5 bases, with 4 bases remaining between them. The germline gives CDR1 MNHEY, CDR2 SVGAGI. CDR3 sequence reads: CASSYSGETQYF. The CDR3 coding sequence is TGTGCCAGCAGTTACTCGGGTGAGACCCAGTACTTC.

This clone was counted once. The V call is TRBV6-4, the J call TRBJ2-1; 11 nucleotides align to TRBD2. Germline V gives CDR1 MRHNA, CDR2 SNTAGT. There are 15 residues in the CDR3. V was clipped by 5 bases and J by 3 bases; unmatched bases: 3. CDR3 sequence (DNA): TGTGCCAGCAGTCCCACTAGCGGGGGCTACAATGAGCAGTTCTTC. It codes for CASSPTSGGYNEQFF.

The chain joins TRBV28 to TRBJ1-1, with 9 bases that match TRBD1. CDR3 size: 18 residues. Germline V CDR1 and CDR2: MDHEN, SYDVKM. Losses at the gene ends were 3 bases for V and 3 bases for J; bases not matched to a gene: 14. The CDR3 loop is CASSLGITGTGWDTEAFF. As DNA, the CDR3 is TGTGCCAGCAGTTTGGGGATAACTGGGACAGGGTGGGACACTGAAGCTTTCTTT.

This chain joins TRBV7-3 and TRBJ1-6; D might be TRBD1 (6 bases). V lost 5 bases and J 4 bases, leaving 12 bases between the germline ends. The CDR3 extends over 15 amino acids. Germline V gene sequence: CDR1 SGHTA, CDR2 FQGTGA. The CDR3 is CASSENGQYNSPLHF. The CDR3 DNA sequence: TGTGCCAGCAGCGAGAATGGACAGTATAATTCACCCCTCCACTTT.

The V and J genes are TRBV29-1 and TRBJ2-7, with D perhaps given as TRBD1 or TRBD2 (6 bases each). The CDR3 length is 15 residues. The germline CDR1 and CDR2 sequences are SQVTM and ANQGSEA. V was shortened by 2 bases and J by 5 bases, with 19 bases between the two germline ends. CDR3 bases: TGCAGCGTTGAAAAAAGGGCGACAGGAGGGGACGAGCAGTACTTC. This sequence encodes CSVEKRATGGDEQYF.

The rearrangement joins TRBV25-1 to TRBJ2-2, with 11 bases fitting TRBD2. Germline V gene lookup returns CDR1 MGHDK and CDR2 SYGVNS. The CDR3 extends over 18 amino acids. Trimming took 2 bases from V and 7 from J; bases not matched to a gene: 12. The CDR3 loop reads CASSEATGTSGHSGELFF. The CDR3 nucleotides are TGTGCCAGCAGTGAAGCTACCGGGACTAGCGGTCATAGCGGGGAGCTGTTTTTT.

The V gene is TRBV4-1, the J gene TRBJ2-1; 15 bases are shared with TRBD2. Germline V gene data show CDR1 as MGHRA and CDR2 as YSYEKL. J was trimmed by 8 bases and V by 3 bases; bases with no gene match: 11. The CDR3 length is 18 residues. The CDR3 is CASSHARGLAGGLHEQFF. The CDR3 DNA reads TGCGCCAGCAGCCATGCCCGTGGACTAGCGGGAGGGCTTCATGAGCAGTTCTTC.

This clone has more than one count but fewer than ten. CDR3: CSVRHAGTEAFF. CDR3 DNA: TGCAGCGTTCGTCACGCGGGCACTGAAGCTTTCTTT. The V call is TRBV29-1, the J call TRBJ1-1; no definite D call. CDR3 length: 12 amino acids. CDR1 is SQVTM, CDR2 ANQGSEA, per germline. With 5 bases removed from V and 4 bases from J, the gap between germline ends came to 11 bases.

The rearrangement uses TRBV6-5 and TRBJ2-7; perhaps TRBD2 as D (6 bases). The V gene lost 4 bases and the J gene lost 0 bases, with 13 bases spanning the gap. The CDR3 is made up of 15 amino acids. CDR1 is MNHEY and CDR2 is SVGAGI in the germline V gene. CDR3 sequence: CASSSASASSYEQYF. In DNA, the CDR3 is TGTGCCAGCAGTTCTGCTAGCGCGAGCTCCTACGAGCAGTACTTC.

The chain's CDR3 is CASSAGQVLSGANVLTF. The DNA of the CDR3 is TGTGCCAGCAGCGCGGGACAGGTACTCTCTGGGGCCAACGTCCTGACTTTC. The genes are TRBV9 and TRBJ2-6; 8 nucleotides line up with TRBD1. CDR1 and CDR2 (germline): SGDLS, YYNGEE. The CDR3 covers 17 residues. The trim removed 3 bases at V and 0 bases at J, leaving 5 bases unmatched.

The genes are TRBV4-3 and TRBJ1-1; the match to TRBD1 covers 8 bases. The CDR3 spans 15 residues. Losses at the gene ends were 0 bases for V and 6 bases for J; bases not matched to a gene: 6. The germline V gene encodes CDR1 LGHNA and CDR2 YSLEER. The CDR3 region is CASSQEDRVGAEAFF. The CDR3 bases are TGCGCCAGCAGCCAAGAGGACAGGGTAGGCGCTGAAGCTTTCTTT.

CDR3 DNA sequence: TGTGCCAGCAGAAGGGGGACCATCGCGAACACCGGGGAGCTGTTTTTT. This gives the protein CASRRGTIANTGELFF. The V and J genes are TRBV27 and TRBJ2-2, with a tentative D call TRBD1 (6 bases). The CDR3 contains 16 residues. The V end lost 6 bases, the J end lost 0 bases, and 14 bases lay between the germline ends. The V gene's germline CDR1 is MNHEY and CDR2 SMNVEV (reference sequence).

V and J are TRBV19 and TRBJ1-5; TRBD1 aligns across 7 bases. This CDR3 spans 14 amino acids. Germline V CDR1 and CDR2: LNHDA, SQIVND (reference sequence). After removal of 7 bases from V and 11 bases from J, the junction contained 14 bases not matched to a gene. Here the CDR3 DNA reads TGTGCCAGTAACCCGGGACAGCCAGGGTGGTCCCAGCATTTT. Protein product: CASNPGQPGWSQHF. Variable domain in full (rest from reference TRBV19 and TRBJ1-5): DGGITQSPKYLFRKEGQNVTLSCEQNLNHDAMYWYRQDPGQGLRLIYYSQIVNDFQKGDIAEGYSVSREKKESFPLTVTSAQKNPTAFYLCASNPGQPGWSQHFGDGTRLSIL.

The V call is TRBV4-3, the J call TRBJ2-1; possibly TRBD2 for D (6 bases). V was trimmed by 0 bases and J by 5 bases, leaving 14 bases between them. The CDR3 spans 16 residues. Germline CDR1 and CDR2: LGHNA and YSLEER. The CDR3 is CASSQDGTHRHNEQFF. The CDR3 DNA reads TGCGCCAGCAGCCAAGATGGGACTCACCGACACAATGAGCAGTTCTTC.

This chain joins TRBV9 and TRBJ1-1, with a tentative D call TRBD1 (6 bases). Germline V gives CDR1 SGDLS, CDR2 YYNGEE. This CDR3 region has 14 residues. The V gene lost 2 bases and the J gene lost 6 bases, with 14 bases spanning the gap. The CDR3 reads CASSVIQGTPEAFF. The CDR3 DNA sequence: TGTGCCAGCAGCGTGATACAGGGAACCCCTGAAGCTTTCTTT.

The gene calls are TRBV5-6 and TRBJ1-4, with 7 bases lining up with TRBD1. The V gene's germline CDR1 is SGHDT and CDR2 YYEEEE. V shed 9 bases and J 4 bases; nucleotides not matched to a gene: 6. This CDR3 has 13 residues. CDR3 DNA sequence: TGTGCCACCGCGGACAGGAATAATGAAAAACTGTTTTTT. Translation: CATADRNNEKLFF. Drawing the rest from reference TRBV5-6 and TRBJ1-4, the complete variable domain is DAGVTQSPTHLIKTRGQQVTLRCSPKSGHDTVSWYQQALGQGPQFIFQYYEEEERQRGNFPDRFSGHQFPNYSSELNVNALLLGDSALYLCATADRNNEKLFFGSGTQLSVL.

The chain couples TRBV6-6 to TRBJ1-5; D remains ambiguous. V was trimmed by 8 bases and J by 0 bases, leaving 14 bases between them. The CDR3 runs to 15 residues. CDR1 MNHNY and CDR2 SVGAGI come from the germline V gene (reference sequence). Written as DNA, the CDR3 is TGTGCCAGCTCCTATCCCGGGAATAGCAATCAGCCCCAGCATTTT. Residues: CASSYPGNSNQPQHF.